This entry describes one TCR beta chain. Repertoires were generated with immunoSEQ multiplex PCR, while TCRdb's copy carries only in-frame clones and drops some. The sample lists 750,000 to 1,000,000 clones; around 92% were seen once. The entry originates in a study of shared clonotypes between healthy human individuals. Between the trimmed V and J ends, which lost 5 bases and 0 bases, there was a span of 7 bases. Germline V lookup: CDR1 MNHEY, CDR2 SVGAGI. The CDR3 totals 13 residues. Naivety among CD8 cells was defined by CD45RO negativity and positive CCR7 selection, thereby excluding terminally differentiated effector memory CD45RA+ cells.

The sequence came from a man under 40 in good health. Sequencing was performed on naive CD8+ T cells sorted from blood. The rearrangement links TRBV6-5 to TRBJ1-2; the D gene is possibly TRBD1 (5 bases). The chain's CDR3 is CASSQGANYGYTF. CDR3 in DNA: TGTGCCAGCAGTCAGGGAGCTAACTATGGCTACACCTTC.